The 21 T cell receptor beta chains below come from one sample, sequenced in a study of T cell responses to AZD1222 COVID-19 vaccine. Clones were read by immunoSEQ multiplex PCR, and TCRdb kept only the in-frame ones, dropping some. Of 100,000 or so clones listed, 86% are singletons. The starting material was peripheral blood, obtained on day 0 of AZD1222 vaccination. The receptor set was obtained from an adult in good health.

This clone was seen a handful of times. CDR3 in DNA: TGCGCCAGCAGCCAAGGGACAGCTTCTGGCTACACCTTC. As protein: CASSQGTASGYTF. The V and J genes are TRBV4-1 and TRBJ1-2; possibly TRBD1 for D (6 bases). Trimming left V 1 base short and J 7 bases short, with 10 bases between. This CDR3 region has 13 residues. Per the germline V gene, CDR1 is MGHRA and CDR2 is YSYEKL.

The J gene is TRBJ1-3, the V gene TRBV19; D gene ambiguous. V was trimmed by 5 bases and J by 0 bases, leaving 5 bases between them. Germline CDR1 and CDR2: LNHDA and SQIVND (reference sequence). The CDR3 sequence is 13 residues long. The CDR3 reads CASSEHSGNTIYF. The DNA for the CDR3 is TGTGCCAGTAGTGAGCACTCTGGAAACACCATATATTTT.

This clone was found many times. CDR3 loop: CASSQTEAGSQGTEAFF. The CDR3, as DNA: TGTGCCAGCAGCCAGACCGAAGCAGGGTCCCAGGGAACTGAAGCTTTCTTT. This sequence joins TRBV4-2 and TRBJ1-1; D may be TRBD1 (5 bases). The CDR3 loop spans 17 amino acids. The germline gives CDR1 LGHNA, CDR2 YNFKEQ. V dropped 3 bases and J dropped 5 bases, with 22 bases sitting between them.

This clone was detected only once. The V call is TRBV13, the J call TRBJ2-5; TRBD1 aligns across 8 bases. In germline, CDR1 is PRHDT, CDR2 FYEKMQ (reference sequence). V gave up 4 bases and J gave up 2 bases; unmatched junction bases: 3. This CDR3 region has 14 residues. For the CDR3, the DNA is TGTGCCAGCAGCTACCGACAGGGGCAAGAGACCCAGTACTTC. This gives the protein CASSYRQGQETQYF. Drawing the rest from reference TRBV13 and TRBJ2-5, the complete variable domain is AAGVIQSPRHLIKEKRETATLKCYPIPRHDTVYWYQQGPGQDPQFLISFYEKMQSDKGSIPDRFSAQQFSDYHSELNMSSLELGDSALYFCASSYRQGQETQYFGPGTRLLVL.

The chain carries TRBV11-2 and TRBJ1-5; 8 bases match TRBD1. The CDR3 consists of 15 residues. Germline CDR1 SGHAT, CDR2 FQNNGV. V trimming: 5 bases; J trimming: 2 bases; junction bases outside the gene matches: 5. CDR3 amino acids: CASSRQGWGNQPQHF. Written as DNA, the CDR3 is TGTGCCAGCAGCCGACAGGGGTGGGGCAATCAGCCCCAGCATTTT.

The chain carries TRBV19 and TRBJ2-5, with 7 bases that match TRBD2. J gave up 1 base and V 10 bases, and 6 bases lay outside the gene matches. This CDR3 is built from 13 residues. Per the germline V gene, CDR1 is LNHDA and CDR2 is SQIVND (reference sequence). The CDR3 DNA is TGTGCCACTGGGGAGGGTCCCCAAGAGACCCAGTACTTC. It codes for CATGEGPQETQYF.

The count of this clone is one. This chain's CDR3 is CASSPAERELDNEQFF. The CDR3 DNA follows: TGTGCCAGCAGCCCGGCGGAGCGGGAGCTCGACAATGAGCAGTTCTTC. The chain links TRBV7-9 to TRBJ2-1; TRBD2 matches at 8 bases. After removal of 5 bases from V and 5 bases from J, the junction contained 11 bases not matched to a gene. This CDR3 is built from 16 residues. Germline V gene lookup returns CDR1 SEHNR and CDR2 FQNEAQ (reference sequence).

The chain is built from TRBV30 and TRBJ2-4, with 7 bases identical to TRBD2. The J segment lost 1 base and the V segment lost 1 base, leaving 4 bases of the junction unmatched. This CDR3 is built from 15 residues. CDR1 GTSNPN and CDR2 SVGIG come from the germline V gene (reference sequence). CDR3 sequence reads: CAWSDLAGAKNIQYF. The CDR3 coding sequence is TGTGCCTGGAGTGACTTAGCGGGTGCCAAAAACATTCAGTACTTC.

V is TRBV4-2 and J is TRBJ2-7, with a possible D match to TRBD2 (5 bases). CDR3 size: 16 residues. Trimming left V 4 bases short and J 0 bases short, with 16 bases between. CDR1 is LGHNA, CDR2 YNFKEQ, per germline. Here the CDR3 reads CASSLSGSNPSYEQYF. In nucleotides, the CDR3 is TGTGCCAGCAGCCTGTCGGGGAGCAATCCCTCCTACGAGCAGTACTTC.

V is TRBV19 and J is TRBJ1-5; no definite D call. V was clipped by 5 bases and J by 4 bases, with 6 bases between them. The length of the CDR3 is 12 residues. Per germline, CDR1 LNHDA and CDR2 SQIVND (reference sequence). The CDR3 protein is CASSVLNQPQHF. CDR3 DNA sequence: TGTGCCAGTAGTGTTCTAAATCAGCCCCAGCATTTT.

The chain combines TRBV6-1 with TRBJ2-7; D unresolved. V was cut by 5 bases and J by 4 bases, with 12 bases left in between. Germline CDR1 reads MNHNS; CDR2 reads SASEGT. This CDR3 comprises 13 residues. CDR3: CASSLDKGYEQYF. CDR3 coding DNA: TGTGCCAGCAGTCTAGACAAAGGTTACGAGCAGTACTTC.

The chain has TRBV6-5 and TRBJ2-1; 7 bases are a match to TRBD2. The V and J ends lost 4 bases and 0 bases, in that order; junction bases with no gene match: 6. The CDR3 loop spans 16 amino acids. The germline V gene has CDR1 MNHEY and CDR2 SVGAGI. The DNA of the CDR3 is TGTGCCAGCAGTTTGTCTAGCGGAAGCTCCTACAATGAGCAGTTCTTC. Protein sequence: CASSLSSGSSYNEQFF.

CDR3 protein: CASRTGQGLNEKLFF. Here the CDR3 DNA reads TGTGCCAGCAGAACAGGACAGGGGCTTAATGAAAAACTGTTTTTT. The chain employs TRBV27 and TRBJ1-4; 9 bases line up with TRBD1. V trimming: 6 bases; J trimming: 4 bases; junction bases outside the gene matches: 6. This CDR3 has 15 residues. Germline CDR1 reads MNHEY; CDR2 reads SMNVEV (reference sequence).

The chain employs TRBV7-9 and TRBJ1-2, with 7 positions matching TRBD1. Per the germline V gene, CDR1 is SEHNR and CDR2 is FQNEAQ (reference sequence). After removal of 4 bases from V and 4 bases from J, the junction contained 15 bases not matched to a gene. The CDR3 has 17 residues. CDR3 loop: CASSSRDRAGLSYGYTF. The DNA of the CDR3 is TGTGCCAGCAGCTCCAGGGACAGAGCAGGGTTGAGCTATGGCTACACCTTC.

In this sample, this clone turned up once. The chain is built from TRBV30 and TRBJ1-4, with D possibly TRBD1 on 6 matching bases. The V gene lost 0 bases and the J gene lost 4 bases, with 18 bases spanning the gap. Germline V lookup: CDR1 GTSNPN, CDR2 SVGIG (reference sequence). This CDR3 is 17 amino acids long. This CDR3 reads CAWSVSGATMINEKLFF. Here the CDR3 DNA reads TGTGCCTGGAGTGTTTCGGGGGCCACAATGATTAATGAAAAACTGTTTTTT.

Here the CDR3 reads CASSLIREKLFF. The DNA of the CDR3 is TGTGCCAGCAGTTTAATTAGAGAAAAACTGTTTTTT. The chain uses TRBV28 and TRBJ1-4; D is unclear. Germline CDR1 reads MDHEN; CDR2 reads SYDVKM. The CDR3 covers 12 residues. The germline V and J ends were trimmed by 2 bases and 8 bases, with 6 bases remaining between them.

This clone was seen only a few times. This chain uses TRBV4-1 with TRBJ2-4, with D hard to call. Germline V gene sequence: CDR1 MGHRA, CDR2 YSYEKL. CDR3 size: 13 residues. V lost 0 bases to trimming and J lost 8 bases, with 8 bases between them. The CDR3 sequence is CASSQDTAYIQYF. DNA of the CDR3: TGCGCCAGCAGCCAAGATACAGCTTACATTCAGTACTTC.

V usage is TRBV27 and J usage is TRBJ1-1, with TRBD1 matching 8 bases. This CDR3 is 14 amino acids long. Per germline, CDR1 MNHEY and CDR2 SMNVEV (reference sequence). Trimming removed 7 bases from V and 9 bases from J; junction bases left unmatched: 13. This CDR3 reads CASNPTGEGWKAFF. The CDR3 DNA is TGTGCCAGCAACCCGACAGGGGAGGGCTGGAAAGCTTTCTTT.

The chain carries TRBV6-5 and TRBJ1-2; D is unclear. With 2 bases removed from V and 0 bases from J, the gap between germline ends came to 10 bases. The germline gives CDR1 MNHEY, CDR2 SVGAGI. This CDR3 region has 15 residues. The CDR3 spells CASSYGQHANYGYTF. In DNA form, the CDR3 reads TGTGCCAGCAGTTACGGGCAGCACGCTAACTATGGCTACACCTTC.

The V and J genes are TRBV6-2 or TRBV6-3 and TRBJ2-1, with 11 bases identical to TRBD2. Trimming cost V 2 bases and J 5 bases; bases outside gene matches: 11. CDR1 and CDR2 (germline): MNHEY, SVGEGT. This CDR3 has 18 residues. In DNA, the CDR3 is TGTGCCAGCAGTTACCTTTTGAATAGCGGGAGGGATAACAATGAGCAGTTCTTC. This codes for CASSYLLNSGRDNNEQFF.

This clone was counted a single time. The genes are TRBV28 and TRBJ1-1; the match to TRBD1 covers 9 bases. Germline CDR1 and CDR2: MDHEN and SYDVKM. V lost 3 bases to trimming and J lost 5 bases; unmatched junction nucleotides: 7. The CDR3 has 15 residues. DNA of the CDR3: TGTGCCAGCAGTTTCCGTGACAGGGGGGCGACTGAAGCTTTCTTT. It yields the protein CASSFRDRGATEAFF.